Detailed here is one T cell receptor beta chain. The data were obtained in a study of T cells after yellow fever vaccination. CDR3 length: 16 amino acids. The trim removed 3 bases at V and 7 bases at J, leaving 12 bases unmatched. Germline assignment: CDR1 SGHRS and CDR2 YFSETQ. TCRdb re-called the 5' RACE reads with MiXCR, one entry per CDR3 protein. The sample holds hundreds of thousands of distinct CDR3 sequences, 11% seen once. The sample consisted of PBMCs, taken on the day of the first yellow fever vaccination. The gene calls are TRBV5-1 and TRBJ2-7; TRBD1 matches 11 bases. This TCR came from a man between 18 and 29 years old who received the YFV17D yellow fever vaccine. CDR3 nucleotides: TGCGCCAGCAGCTCCGCAGGACAGGGGGCTGGCGGAGAGCAGTACTTC. Amino acid sequence: CASSSAGQGAGGEQYF.